This entry concerns a single T cell receptor (beta chain). The data were taken from a study of blood T cell repertoires in COVID-19. This CDR3 has 14 amino acids. With V trimmed by 6 bases and J by 10 bases, 8 bases remained unmatched. Germline values: CDR1 MNHEY, CDR2 SVGAGI. Measured with immunoSEQ multiplex PCR; TCRdb has only the in-frame clones, and not every one. The table includes some 90,000 clones, roughly 80% detected once. The gene calls are TRBV6-5 and TRBJ2-1; TRBD2 matches at 11 bases. The source material was peripheral blood. The origin of this receptor is a human donor in a cohort sampled during active COVID-19. CDR3 DNA: TGTGCCAGCAGAACCATAGCGGGAGGGCTAGAGCAGTTCTTC. It translates to CASRTIAGGLEQFF.